This T cell receptor (beta chain) was identified during a study of T cells in Graves' hyperthyroidism and ophthalmopathy. Points from the study as a whole: Ophthalmopathy prediction by the model preceded onset by a median about 6 months.

Amplification of TCR beta CDR3 regions used RNA as the template. The study used the HTBI primer set for a first-round RT-PCR of the TCR CDR3. TCRdb reprocessed the multiplex PCR reads via MiXCR and lists one record per CDR3 protein. The data show hundreds of thousands of distinct CDR3 sequences, more than 15% seen once. The sample holds many counts of this clonotype. Its specificity is unknown. Germline CDR1 and CDR2: MDHEN and SYDVKM. V lost 4 bases and J lost 4, with 8 bases in between. The CDR3 is made up of 13 amino acids. Graves' hyperthyroidism qualified as stable when ophthalmopathy did not progress within 18 months. Patients were aged 18 to 65, had disease duration under 2 months, and had newly diagnosed hyperthyroidism.

The chain uses TRBV28 and TRBJ2-1; a possible D gene is TRBD2 (5 bases). This receptor was obtained from a young woman with Graves' hyperthyroidism. Source material: blood. CDR3 DNA sequence: TGTGCCAGCAGTTACACGGGGTACAATGAGCAGTTCTTC. Amino acid sequence: CASSYTGYNEQFF.